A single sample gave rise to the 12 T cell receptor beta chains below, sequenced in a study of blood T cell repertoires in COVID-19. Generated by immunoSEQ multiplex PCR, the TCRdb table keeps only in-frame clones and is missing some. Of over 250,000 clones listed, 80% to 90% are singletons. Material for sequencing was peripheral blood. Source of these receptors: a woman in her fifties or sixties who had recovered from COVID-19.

CDR3 sequence (DNA): TGTGCCAGCAGCTTTGGGCGGGAGCTGAACGATGAGCAGTTCTTC. Encoded protein: CASSFGRELNDEQFF. The rearrangement uses TRBV5-8 and TRBJ2-1; the match to TRBD2 covers 7 bases. The trim removed 2 bases at V and 8 bases at J, leaving 10 bases unmatched. CDR3 length: 15 residues. Germline V gives CDR1 SGHTS, CDR2 YDEGEE.

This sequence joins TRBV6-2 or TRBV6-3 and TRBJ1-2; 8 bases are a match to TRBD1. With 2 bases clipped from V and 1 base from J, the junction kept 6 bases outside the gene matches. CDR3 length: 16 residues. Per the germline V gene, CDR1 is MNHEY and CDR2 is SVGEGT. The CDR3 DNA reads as TGTGCCAGCAGTTACGGACTCGACAGGGGTAACTATGGCTACACCTTC. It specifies CASSYGLDRGNYGYTF.

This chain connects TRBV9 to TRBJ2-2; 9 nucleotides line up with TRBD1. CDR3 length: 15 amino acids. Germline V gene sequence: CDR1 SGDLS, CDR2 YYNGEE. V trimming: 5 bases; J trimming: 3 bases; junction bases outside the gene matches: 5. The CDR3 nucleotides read TGTGCCAGCAGTACAGGGGGCCCAGACACCGGGGAGCTGTTTTTT. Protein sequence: CASSTGGPDTGELFF.

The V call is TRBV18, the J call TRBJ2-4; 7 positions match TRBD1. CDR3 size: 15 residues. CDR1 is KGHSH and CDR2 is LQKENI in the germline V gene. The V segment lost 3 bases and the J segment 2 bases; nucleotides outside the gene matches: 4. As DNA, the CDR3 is TGTGCCAGCTCACCCCAACAGGGGACCAAAAACATTCAGTACTTC. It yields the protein CASSPQQGTKNIQYF.

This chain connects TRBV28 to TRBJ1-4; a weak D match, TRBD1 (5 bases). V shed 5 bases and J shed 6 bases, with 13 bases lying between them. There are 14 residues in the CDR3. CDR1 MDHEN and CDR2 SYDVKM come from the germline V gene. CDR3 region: CASSIQGVDEKLFF. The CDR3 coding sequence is TGTGCCAGCAGTATCCAGGGTGTTGATGAAAAACTGTTTTTT.

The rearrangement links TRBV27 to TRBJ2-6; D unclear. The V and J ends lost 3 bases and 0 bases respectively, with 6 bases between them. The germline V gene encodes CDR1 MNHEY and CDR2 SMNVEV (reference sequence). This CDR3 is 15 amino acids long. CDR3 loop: CASSLWSSGANVLTF. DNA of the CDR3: TGTGCCAGCAGTTTGTGGAGCTCTGGGGCCAACGTCCTGACTTTC.

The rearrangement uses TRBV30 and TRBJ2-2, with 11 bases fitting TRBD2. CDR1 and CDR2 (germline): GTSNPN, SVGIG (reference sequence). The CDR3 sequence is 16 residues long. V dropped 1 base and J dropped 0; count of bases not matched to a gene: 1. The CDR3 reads CAWSGLAGSNTGELFF. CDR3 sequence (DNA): TGTGCCTGGAGTGGACTAGCGGGATCGAACACCGGGGAGCTGTTTTTT.

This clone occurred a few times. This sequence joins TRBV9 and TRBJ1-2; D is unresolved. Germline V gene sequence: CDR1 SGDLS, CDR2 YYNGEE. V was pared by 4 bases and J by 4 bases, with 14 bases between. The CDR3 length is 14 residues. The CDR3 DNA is TGTGCCAGCAGCCCAATAACCGGGAGCTATGGCTACACCTTC. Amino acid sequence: CASSPITGSYGYTF.

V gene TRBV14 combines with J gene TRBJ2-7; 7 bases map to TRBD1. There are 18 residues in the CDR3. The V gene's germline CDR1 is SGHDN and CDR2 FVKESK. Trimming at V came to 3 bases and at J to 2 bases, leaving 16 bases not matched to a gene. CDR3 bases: TGTGCCAGCAGCCACTATAGCCCCCGACAGGGCGGCCCCTACGAGCAGTACTTC. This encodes CASSHYSPRQGGPYEQYF.

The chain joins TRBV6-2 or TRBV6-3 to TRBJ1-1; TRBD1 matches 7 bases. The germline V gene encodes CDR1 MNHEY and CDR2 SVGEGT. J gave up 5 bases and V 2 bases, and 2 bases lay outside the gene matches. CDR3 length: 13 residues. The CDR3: CASSYTTGTEAFF. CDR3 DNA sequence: TGTGCCAGCAGTTACACGACAGGGACTGAAGCTTTCTTT.

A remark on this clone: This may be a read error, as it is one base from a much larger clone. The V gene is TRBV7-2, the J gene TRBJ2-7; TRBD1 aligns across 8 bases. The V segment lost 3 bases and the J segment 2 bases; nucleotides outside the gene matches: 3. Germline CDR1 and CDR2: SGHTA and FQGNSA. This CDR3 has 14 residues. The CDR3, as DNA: TGTGCCAGCAGCTTCGGACAGGGTCCCTACGAGCAGTACTTC. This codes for CASSFGQGPYEQYF.

DNA for the CDR3: TGTGCCAGCAGCTTAGTGGGAGGACTAGCGGGAGGGTATCGCGAGCAGTACTTC. This codes for CASSLVGGLAGGYREQYF. The chain has TRBV7-9 and TRBJ2-7; 15 nucleotides align to TRBD2. The CDR3 spans 18 residues. Looked up from germline, CDR1 is SEHNR and CDR2 is FQNEAQ (reference sequence). Germline trimming cut 1 base from V and 6 bases from J; bases unmatched to any gene: 10.